Below, 11 T cell receptor beta chains from the same sample are listed, as sequenced in a study of human T cells and chemical hapten exposure. From the RACE reads, TCRdb called clonotypes with MiXCR, one entry per CDR3 protein. The table records about 160,000 distinct CDR3 sequences, 28% of them present only once. Specified time point: patch test 3, about 24 weeks after DPC sensitization. Treatment of the sample: therapeutic diphenylcyclopropenone sensitization with weekly scalp DPC. Material: whole blood, obtained in connection with sensitization to the hapten diphenylcyclopropenone (DPC). Every receptor here comes from a woman between 18 and 29 years old with alopecia areata. Some clones in this sample may be carry-over from other donors' samples.

The chain recombines TRBV4-2 with TRBJ2-1; D call uncertain. Germline CDR1 reads LGHNA; CDR2 reads YNFKEQ. The V gene lost 2 bases and the J gene lost 2 bases, with 25 bases spanning the gap. The CDR3 consists of 20 residues. CDR3 protein: CASSQSFRLPKPVTYNEQFF. In DNA, the CDR3 is TGTGCCAGCAGCCAATCCTTCAGACTGCCGAAGCCGGTAACCTACAATGAGCAGTTCTTC.

There are a few counts of this clonotype. The chain has TRBV28 and TRBJ2-7; D tentatively reads TRBD1 or TRBD2 (5 bases each). The CDR3 extends over 15 amino acids. From germline, CDR1 is MDHEN and CDR2 SYDVKM. V lost 3 bases and J lost 4, with 16 bases in between. CDR3 sequence reads: CASSLPNGDAYEQYF. In DNA form, the CDR3 reads TGTGCCAGCAGTTTGCCCAATGGGGACGCGTACGAGCAGTACTTC.

This sequence joins TRBV2 and TRBJ2-1; TRBD2 aligns across 8 bases. The CDR3 loop spans 13 amino acids. After removal of 9 bases from V and 2 bases from J, the junction contained 3 bases not matched to a gene. CDR1 and CDR2 (germline): SNHLY, FYNNEI. The CDR3 DNA reads as TGTGCCAGTTTAGCGGGGACCTACAATGAGCAGTTCTTC. This sequence encodes CASLAGTYNEQFF.

This clonotype was found once. The genes are TRBV20-1 and TRBJ2-7; tentatively, D is TRBD1 (6 bases). The CDR3 is 12 amino acids. V lost 5 bases and J 3 bases, leaving 11 bases between the germline ends. Germline V gene lookup returns CDR1 DFQATT and CDR2 SNEGSKA (reference sequence). CDR3 nucleotides: TGCAGTGCTGGGGACAATAACTACGAGCAGTACTTC. Its protein is CSAGDNNYEQYF.

This rearrangement joins TRBV27 to TRBJ2-6, with D perhaps TRBD1 (6 bases). CDR3 length equals 18 residues. Germline V gives CDR1 MNHEY, CDR2 SMNVEV (reference sequence). V was clipped by 4 bases and J by 3 bases, with 19 bases between them. The CDR3 nucleotides read TGTGCCAGCAGTTCACACAGGGTTGGGTTAGTTGGGGCCAACGTCCTGACTTTC. It codes for CASSSHRVGLVGANVLTF.

V is TRBV12-3 or TRBV12-4 and J is TRBJ2-7; D may be TRBD1 (6 bases). The length of the CDR3 is 13 residues. With 6 bases removed from V and 1 base from J, the gap between germline ends came to 10 bases. Here the CDR3 reads CASSRDTSYEQYF. Written as DNA, the CDR3 is TGTGCCAGCAGCCGGGACACGTCCTACGAGCAGTACTTC.

The chain links TRBV25-1 to TRBJ2-7; 8 positions agree with TRBD1. CDR1 MGHDK and CDR2 SYGVNS come from the germline V gene. With 5 bases clipped from V and 3 bases from J, the junction kept 12 bases outside the gene matches. The CDR3 sequence is 16 residues long. The CDR3: CASSPHGGRGHYEQYF. The CDR3, as DNA: TGTGCCAGCAGTCCGCACGGAGGCAGGGGGCACTACGAGCAGTACTTC.

This clonotype was seen only a few times. The V and J genes are TRBV7-2 and TRBJ2-7; D possibly matches TRBD1 or TRBD2 (5 bases each). Germline loops: CDR1 SGHTA, CDR2 FQGNSA. V lost 1 base, J lost 1 base, and 20 bases lay in between. CDR3 length equals 18 residues. CDR3 residues: CASSLVGVYFGRSYEQYF. The CDR3 region has the DNA TGTGCCAGCAGCTTAGTGGGGGTATACTTTGGAAGGTCCTACGAGCAGTACTTC.

This sequence joins TRBV7-2 and TRBJ2-5; unclear D gene. Germline CDR1 and CDR2: SGHTA and FQGNSA. Trimming shortened V by 5 bases and J by 4 bases, and 11 bases separated the two germline ends. This CDR3 spans 13 amino acids. The CDR3 DNA is TGTGCCAGCAGCCCGACCCCTACAGAGACCCAGTACTTC. It is translated as CASSPTPTETQYF.

The chain links TRBV20-1 to TRBJ2-5; D might be TRBD1 or TRBD2, each matching 5 bases. V lost 3 bases to trimming and J lost 6 bases, with 20 bases between them. The germline CDR1 and CDR2 sequences are DFQATT and SNEGSKA (reference sequence). This CDR3 has 15 amino acids. CDR3 sequence (DNA): TGCAGTGCTAGGGGACGGCAACGAGGTGAAAAGACCCAGTACTTC. This codes for CSARGRQRGEKTQYF.

This clonotype was detected many times. This rearrangement joins TRBV6-5 to TRBJ1-6, with a possible D match to TRBD1 (5 bases). This CDR3 spans 13 amino acids. The V and J ends lost 7 bases and 10 bases respectively, with 14 bases between them. Germline CDR1 reads MNHEY; CDR2 reads SVGAGI. The CDR3 nucleotides are TGTGCCAGCACCCCCCATGGGACGTCACCCCTCCACTTT. The encoded protein is CASTPHGTSPLHF.